The present entry profiles one T cell receptor beta chain with its context. This sample was included in a study of cytomegalovirus exposure and HLA in healthy donors. J was trimmed by 11 bases and V by 0 bases; bases with no gene match: 0. This CDR3 is 11 amino acids long. Germline lookup yields CDR1 SGHNT and CDR2 YYREEE (reference sequence). In the PCR, 60 Vbeta and 13 Jbeta primers were used. The data were produced by immunoSEQ multiplex PCR, yet TCRdb's version contains in-frame clones alone and is incomplete. Of over 110,000 clones in the sample, around 79% were seen once. This chain joins TRBV5-4 and TRBJ2-3; 7 positions match TRBD2. Input material: PBMCs. This TCR came from a female donor in good health and CMV-seronegative. The CDR3 protein is CASSLAGGQYF. The CDR3 coding sequence is TGTGCCAGCAGCTTGGCGGGAGGGCAGTATTTT.